The present T cell receptor beta chain was sequenced within a study of post-analysis software for immune sequencing data. Points from the study as a whole: Relative to controls, patients had five TRBV segments at higher frequency, with TRBV5-6, TRBV5-1 and TRBV20-1 among these. Normalized Chao1 diversity was significantly lower in multiple sclerosis patients than in controls. F measure grouped same-batch samples tightly together.

Included in the TCR beta cDNA libraries were unique molecular identifiers. MiXCR, applied by TCRdb to the PCR reads, yields one record per CDR3 protein. The data contain approximately 730,000 distinct CDR3 sequences, 40% to 55% of them singletons. The germline V gene has CDR1 MDHEN and CDR2 SYDVKM. CDR3 length equals 13 residues. Trimming removed 10 bases from V and 5 bases from J; junction bases left unmatched: 10. This clonotype was recorded a few times. Its antigen is undetermined. The sequence was obtained from a girl under 18 with multiple sclerosis. V gene TRBV28 combines with J gene TRBJ2-7; 8 bases are shared with TRBD1. Sequencing used blood. The CDR3 nucleotides are TGTGCCACTTACAGGGGGATTCTCCACGAGCAGTACTTC. Translated: CATYRGILHEQYF.